Presented here are 18 T cell receptor beta chains from one specimen sequenced in a study of control samples from healthy donors and cancer patients (dated by TCRdb to the early 2020s). Library construction relied on the immunoSEQ multiplex PCR assay. As stored in TCRdb, this immuneACCESS dataset retains in-frame rearrangements with V and J assigned. A fraction of the clones does not appear; measured against another copy, unresolved V genes explain less than half of the discrepancy, and the remainder lacks a known reason. This sample has about 140,000 clones in its table, and 88% of those were observed once. Of the sample, roughly 10% is held by the ten largest clones. Sequenced material: blood. The receptor source for this set is a woman in her twenties or thirties in good health.

The J gene is TRBJ1-2, the V gene TRBV7-9; D uncertain. The CDR3 has 14 residues. In germline, CDR1 is SEHNR, CDR2 FQNEAQ (reference sequence). V was cut by 1 base and J by 2 bases, with 8 bases left in between. CDR3: CASSLVVPNYGYTF. The CDR3 DNA reads as TGTGCCAGCAGCTTAGTAGTACCCAACTATGGCTACACCTTC.

The chain is built from TRBV4-2 and TRBJ1-6, with D possibly being TRBD1 (6 bases). CDR1 is LGHNA, CDR2 YNFKEQ, per germline. CDR3 length equals 15 residues. Trimming removed 3 bases from V and 8 bases from J, with 14 bases in between. CDR3 sequence: CASSHVTGGDSPLHF. The CDR3, as DNA: TGTGCCAGCAGCCACGTGACAGGAGGGGATTCACCCCTCCACTTT.

This clone was seen a few times. The chain combines TRBV3-1 (or the pseudogene TRBV3-2) with TRBJ2-1; 14 positions agree with TRBD2. This CDR3 has 18 residues. J was trimmed by 7 bases and V by 3 bases; bases with no gene match: 11. The germline V gene has CDR1 LGHDT and CDR2 YNNKEL (reference sequence). The CDR3 DNA reads TGTGCCAGCAGCCAGAAGAAGGAGGGACTAGCGGGAGTAAATGAGCAGTTCTTC. It codes for CASSQKKEGLAGVNEQFF.

With respect to this clone: Different DNA sequences within this sample yield the same CDR3. The chain combines TRBV28 with TRBJ1-2; D unclear. The CDR3 length is 12 residues. CDR1 is MDHEN, CDR2 SYDVKM, per germline. V shed 3 bases and J shed 5 bases, with 7 bases lying between them. CDR3 nucleotides: TGTGCCAGCAGTTTTGGGAGTTATGGCTACACCTTC. Protein sequence: CASSFGSYGYTF.

This chain links TRBV7-3 with TRBJ2-1; 11 positions agree with TRBD2. Germline V gene sequence: CDR1 SGHTA, CDR2 FQGTGA. J lost 13 bases, V lost 5 bases, and 7 bases had no gene match. The CDR3 has 13 residues. The CDR3 loop is CASSATGTSGQFF. DNA for the CDR3: TGTGCCAGCAGCGCCACCGGGACTAGCGGTCAGTTCTTC. The variable domain in full, completed from reference TRBV7-3 and TRBJ2-1, reads GAGVSQTPSNKVTEKGKYVELRCDPISGHTALYWYRQSLGQGPEFLIYFQGTGAADDSGLPNDRFFAVRPEGSVSTLKIQRTERGDSAVYLCASSATGTSGQFFGPGTRLTVL.

As concerns this clone: The same CDR3 is also encoded by other DNA sequences in this sample. The chain uses TRBV30 and TRBJ1-1; the D is unclear. Per germline, CDR1 GTSNPN and CDR2 SVGIG (reference sequence). CDR3 length: 13 residues. V lost 0 bases and J lost 0, with 5 bases in between. The CDR3 reads CAWSVQLNTEAFF. The CDR3 DNA reads as TGTGCCTGGAGTGTACAGCTGAACACTGAAGCTTTCTTT. Based on the CDR3 plus reference TRBV30 and TRBJ1-1, the full variable domain is SQTIHQWPATLVQPVGSPLSLECTVEGTSNPNLYWYRQAAGRGLQLLFYSVGIGQISSEVPQNLSASRPQDRQFILSSKKLLLSDSGFYLCAWSVQLNTEAFFGQGTRLTVV.

In regard to this clone: Additional DNA sequences in this sample encode the identical CDR3. The rearrangement links TRBV6-5 to TRBJ2-5; 9 nucleotides align to TRBD1. J was trimmed by 4 bases and V by 6 bases; bases with no gene match: 6. CDR1 MNHEY and CDR2 SVGAGI come from the germline V gene. This CDR3 has 14 residues. CDR3 coding DNA: TGTGCCAGCAGCCGGGGACAGGGAGGAGAGACCCAGTACTTC. It yields the protein CASSRGQGGETQYF.

This clone was recorded many times. J is TRBJ1-1 and V is TRBV6-5; TRBD1 is a possible D gene (6 bases). The CDR3 sequence is 11 residues long. Germline V lookup: CDR1 MNHEY, CDR2 SVGAGI. Trimming removed 9 bases from V and 4 bases from J, with 9 bases in between. CDR3 in amino acids: CASQGTTEAFF. The CDR3 nucleotides are TGTGCCAGTCAGGGGACCACTGAAGCTTTCTTT.

V usage is TRBV24-1 and J usage is TRBJ2-1; 9 positions match TRBD1. The CDR3 is made up of 15 amino acids. V lost 4 bases to trimming and J lost 7 bases; unmatched junction nucleotides: 7. CDR1 KGHDR and CDR2 SFDVKD come from the germline V gene. The CDR3 DNA is TGTGCCACCAGTGACCAGGACAGGGGCTGGAATGAGCAGTTCTTC. Its protein is CATSDQDRGWNEQFF.

The chain uses TRBV30 and TRBJ1-1; TRBD1 aligns across 7 bases. The germline gives CDR1 GTSNPN, CDR2 SVGIG (reference sequence). This CDR3 is 13 amino acids long. V gave up 4 bases and J gave up 11 bases; unmatched junction bases: 13. CDR3 residues: CAWNVRGQIWAFF. CDR3 bases: TGTGCCTGGAACGTTAGGGGGCAAATTTGGGCTTTCTTT.

The chain couples TRBV30 to TRBJ1-5; D may be TRBD1 (5 bases). The ends were cut back, 0 bases at V and 5 bases at J, with 8 bases in the middle. Germline loops: CDR1 GTSNPN, CDR2 SVGIG (reference sequence). The CDR3 is made up of 13 amino acids. The CDR3 nucleotides are TGTGCCTGGAGTGTACAGGCCGATCAGCCCCAGCATTTT. This sequence encodes CAWSVQADQPQHF.

The chain combines TRBV19 with TRBJ1-1; D gene ambiguous. The germline gives CDR1 LNHDA, CDR2 SQIVND (reference sequence). V was pared by 7 bases and J by 3 bases, with 15 bases between. The CDR3 is 14 amino acids. CDR3 DNA sequence: TGTGCCAGTACACACCAGAACAGATACACTGAAGCTTTCTTT. Translating it yields CASTHQNRYTEAFF.

CDR3 amino acids: CASSESGRAADTQYF. CDR3 coding DNA: TGTGCCAGCAGCGAAAGCGGGAGGGCCGCAGATACGCAGTATTTT. The chain recombines TRBV7-3 with TRBJ2-3; 10 bases are shared with TRBD2. CDR3 length: 15 amino acids. V gave up 5 bases and J gave up 4 bases; unmatched junction bases: 6. Per the germline V gene, CDR1 is SGHTA and CDR2 is FQGTGA. The full variable domain, with the rest looked up from reference TRBV7-3 and TRBJ2-3, is GAGVSQTPSNKVTEKGKYVELRCDPISGHTALYWYRQSLGQGPEFLIYFQGTGAADDSGLPNDRFFAVRPEGSVSTLKIQRTERGDSAVYLCASSESGRAADTQYFGPGTRLTVL.

The chain links TRBV7-2 to TRBJ2-3; D call uncertain. The CDR3 spans 13 residues. V was trimmed by 3 bases and J by 1 base, leaving 5 bases between them. Germline V gives CDR1 SGHTA, CDR2 FQGNSA. The CDR3 region is CASSFGGTDTQYF. In DNA form, the CDR3 reads TGTGCCAGCAGCTTCGGCGGCACAGATACGCAGTATTTT.

This chain links TRBV5-1 with TRBJ1-1; tentatively, D is TRBD1 (6 bases). The CDR3 sequence is 15 residues long. The germline V gene has CDR1 SGHRS and CDR2 YFSETQ. Trimming pared 1 base from V and 1 base from J, leaving 11 bases between. The CDR3 reads CASSLMGHSNTEAFF. The CDR3 DNA follows: TGCGCCAGCAGCTTGATGGGACATTCGAACACTGAAGCTTTCTTT.

The V call is TRBV6-5, the J call TRBJ1-2; D gene ambiguous. The V gene's germline CDR1 is MNHEY and CDR2 SVGAGI. The germline V and J ends were trimmed by 5 bases and 6 bases, with 16 bases remaining between them. This CDR3 spans 14 amino acids. CDR3 residues: CASSRSQVTDGYTF. CDR3 bases: TGTGCCAGCAGTCGCAGTCAGGTTACAGATGGCTACACCTTC.

V gene TRBV7-2 combines with J gene TRBJ2-1; TRBD2 matches 9 bases. With 5 bases clipped from V and 3 bases from J, the junction kept 5 bases outside the gene matches. The CDR3 covers 15 residues. CDR1 is SGHTA and CDR2 is FQGNSA in the germline V gene. The CDR3 loop reads CASSTRTSDYNEQFF. The CDR3 nucleotides are TGTGCCAGCAGCACCAGGACTAGCGACTACAATGAGCAGTTCTTC.

The chain employs TRBV28 and TRBJ2-7; TRBD1 agrees at 8 bases. The CDR3 contains 14 residues. Germline V gene lookup returns CDR1 MDHEN and CDR2 SYDVKM. J gave up 1 base and V 5 bases, and 4 bases lay outside the gene matches. The CDR3, as DNA: TGTGCCAGCAGTCCGGGACAGGAGTCCTACGAGCAGTACTTC. Its protein product is CASSPGQESYEQYF.